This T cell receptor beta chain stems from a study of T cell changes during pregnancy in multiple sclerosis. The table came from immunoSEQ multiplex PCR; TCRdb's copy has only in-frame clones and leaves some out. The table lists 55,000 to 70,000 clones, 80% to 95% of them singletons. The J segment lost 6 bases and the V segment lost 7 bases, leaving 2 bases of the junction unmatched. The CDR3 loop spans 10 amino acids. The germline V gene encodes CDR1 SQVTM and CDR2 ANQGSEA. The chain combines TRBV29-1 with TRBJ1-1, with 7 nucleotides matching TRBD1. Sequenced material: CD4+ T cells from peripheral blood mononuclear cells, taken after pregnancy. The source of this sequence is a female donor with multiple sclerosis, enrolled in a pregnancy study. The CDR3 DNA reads TGCAGCGCCCAGGGGGCTGAAGCTTTCTTT. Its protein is CSAQGAEAFF.